This T cell receptor (beta chain) was found in a study of T-cell memory formation after mild COVID-19. Study-wide background: Largely, the TCR clusters proved donor specific.

General study findings and limits: CD4+ bias marked clones expanding day 15 to 37, unlike balanced contracting clones. Largely, contracting CD4+ clones fell within CM and EM, and contracting CD8+ clones within EMRA.

As concerns this clonotype: Its antigen is not identified.

In germline, CDR1 is LGHDT, CDR2 YNNKEL (reference sequence). The CDR3 has 17 amino acids. Trimming cost V 5 bases and J 4 bases; bases outside gene matches: 14. TCRalpha and TCRbeta libraries used 5'RACE with constant-segment primers and UMIs. TCRdb fed the 5' RACE reads into MiXCR, producing one record per CDR3 protein. The sample shows about 250,000 distinct CDR3 sequences, approximately 16% of them seen only once. Input material: PBMCs or a T cell subset sorted from them (not recorded which). The rearrangement links TRBV3-1 to TRBJ2-5, with 9 positions matching TRBD1. This clonotype was sampled from a man in his late teens or twenties who had mild COVID-19 (a few samples of this study predate the infection). Cell type and time point are not known. CDR3 sequence: CASSEILGQGTRETQYF. The CDR3 region has the DNA TGTGCCAGCAGCGAGATACTAGGACAGGGGACAAGAGAGACCCAGTACTTC.